Described below is a single TCR beta chain sequence and its context. Its specificity is unknown. This sample is part of a study of cytomegalovirus exposure and HLA in healthy donors. Study-wide findings and caveats: Within an earlier analysis, most TCR beta V segments proved productive either about 90% or about 30% of the time. Indistinguishability led to the exclusion of some V segments, TRBV6-2 and TRBV6-3 included. Reportedly, TCR beta sequences accurately predicted HLA-A and HLA-B alleles in most subjects.

Trimming stripped 0 bases from V and 1 base from J, with 6 bases between. The CDR3 extends over 14 amino acids. The germline CDR1 and CDR2 sequences are KGHSY and FQNENV. The PCR ran on 60 Vbeta and 13 Jbeta primers. In the original processing: Approximately 10 million shared chains were among some 80 million unique TCR beta chains counted in a later analysis. The repertoire was sequenced with immunoSEQ multiplex PCR; TCRdb's copy has only in-frame clones and lacks some. The V and J calls and clone size are taken from that table; D and trimming were inferred from the DNA. The sample includes tens of thousands of clones, 67% of them seen just once.

Material: PBMCs. V is TRBV16 and J is TRBJ1-1; D call uncertain. This receptor was obtained from a woman aged 50 to 60 in good health and CMV-seropositive. CDR3 coding DNA: TGTGCCAGCAGCCAATCCCGACAGAACACTGAAGCTTTCTTT. This gives the protein CASSQSRQNTEAFF. The full variable domain, in which reference TRBV16 and TRBJ1-1 provide the parts outside the CDR3, is GEEVAQTPKHLVRGEGQKAKLYCAPIKGHSYVFWYQQVLKNEFKFLISFQNENVFDETGMPKERFSAKCLPNSPCSLEIQATKLEDSAVYFCASSQSRQNTEAFFGQGTRLTVV.